This TCR beta chain was identified in a study of shared clonotypes between healthy human individuals. Researchers ran the assay at a deep level. The authors distributed each subset's genomic DNA evenly over several immunoSEQ plates. Profiling relied on immunoSEQ multiplex PCR, and the TCRdb table lists in-frame clones only, not all of them. The sample has roughly 2,300,000 clones; approximately 90% are singletons. This CDR3 is built from 14 residues. The trim removed 2 bases at V and 4 bases at J, leaving 2 bases unmatched. CDR1 is MGHRA and CDR2 is YSYEKL in the germline V gene. The gene calls are TRBV4-1 and TRBJ1-3; TRBD1 agrees at 7 bases. The clonotype was recovered from a man between 18 and 35 years old in good health. Some clones in this sample may be carry-over from other donors' samples. The sequencing input was naive CD4+ T cells from PBMCs. Sample subset: CD45RA+ positively selected. The CDR3 sequence: CASSQPTGGNTIYF. As DNA, the CDR3 is TGCGCCAGCAGCCAACCGACAGGGGGAAACACCATATATTTT.